The source of this T cell receptor (beta chain) is a study of T cell clusters in autoimmune cytopenias. TRB was amplified by touch-down multiplex PCR, primer pools A and B combined. TCRdb re-called the multiplex PCR reads and gives one entry per CDR3 protein, without DNA. The specimen's table records about 6,000 distinct CDR3 sequences. TRB was amplified from approximately 230 ng of peripheral blood genomic DNA per sample. The sequenced sample was peripheral blood. The receptor comes from a human donor with an autoimmune cytopenia or autoimmune hepatitis (not recorded which).

This chain's CDR3 is CASSFLRGGETQYF. The genes are TRBV4-2 and TRBJ2-5; TCRdb proposes TRBD1, but this gene call is untestable without DNA. Germline V gene lookup returns CDR1 LGHNA and CDR2 YNFKEQ. This CDR3 has 14 amino acids.